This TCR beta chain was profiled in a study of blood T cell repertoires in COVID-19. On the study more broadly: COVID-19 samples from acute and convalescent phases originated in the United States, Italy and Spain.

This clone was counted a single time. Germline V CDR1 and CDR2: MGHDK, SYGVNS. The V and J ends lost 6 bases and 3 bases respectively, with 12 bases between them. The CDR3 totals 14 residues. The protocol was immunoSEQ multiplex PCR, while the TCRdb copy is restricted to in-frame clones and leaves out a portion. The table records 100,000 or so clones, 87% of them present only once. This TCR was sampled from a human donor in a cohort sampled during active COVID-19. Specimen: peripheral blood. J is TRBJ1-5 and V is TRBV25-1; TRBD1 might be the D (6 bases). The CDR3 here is CASRQTGTNQPQHF. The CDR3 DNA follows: TGTGCCAGCAGACAGACAGGTACCAATCAGCCCCAGCATTTT.